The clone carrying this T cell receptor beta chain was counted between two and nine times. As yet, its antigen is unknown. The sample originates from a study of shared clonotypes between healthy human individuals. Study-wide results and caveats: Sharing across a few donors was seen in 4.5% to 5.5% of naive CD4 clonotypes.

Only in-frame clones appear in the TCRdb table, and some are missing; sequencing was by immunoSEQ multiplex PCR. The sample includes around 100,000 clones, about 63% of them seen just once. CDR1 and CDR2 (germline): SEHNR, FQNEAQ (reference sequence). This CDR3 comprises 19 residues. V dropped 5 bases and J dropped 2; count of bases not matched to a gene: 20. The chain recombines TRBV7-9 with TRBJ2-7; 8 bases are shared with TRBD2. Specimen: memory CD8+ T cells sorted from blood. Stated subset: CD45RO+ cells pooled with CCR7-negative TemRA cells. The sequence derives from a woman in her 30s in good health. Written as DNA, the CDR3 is TGTGCCAGCAGCCCCCCGGGGGAGGTAGCGGGACACAAAACCTACGAGCAGTACTTC. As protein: CASSPPGEVAGHKTYEQYF.